The 2 T cell receptor beta chains reported below all come from one sample, sequenced in a study of CD8 T cells in Susac syndrome. When the RNA was reverse transcribed, random hexamers were used with an input of about 0.5 to 1 ug. A single record per CDR3 protein comes from TCRdb applying MiXCR to the immunoSEQ multiplex PCR reads. The table shows around 280,000 distinct CDR3 sequences, with 92% occurring only once. What was sequenced was CD4+ T cells from PBMCs. These receptors originate from a human donor with multiple sclerosis.

The chain carries TRBV6-2 or TRBV6-3 and TRBJ2-3; 8 nucleotides align to TRBD1. The V gene's germline CDR1 is MNHEY and CDR2 SVGEGT. CDR3 length: 17 amino acids. V shed 5 bases, J shed 0 bases, and the junction held 10 bases outside the gene matches. Written as DNA, the CDR3 is TGTGCCAGCAGTCCAAACTACCGACAGGGGAGCACAGATACGCAGTATTTT. Translation gives CASSPNYRQGSTDTQYF.

The chain recombines TRBV4-1 with TRBJ1-1; D might be TRBD1 (6 bases). With 2 bases removed from V and 4 bases from J, the gap between germline ends came to 14 bases. The CDR3 covers 15 residues. CDR1 and CDR2 from the germline V gene are MGHRA and YSYEKL. CDR3 nucleotides: TGCGCCAGCAGCCAAAACGGACAGTGGGGCACTGAAGCTTTCTTT. It yields the protein CASSQNGQWGTEAFF.